The 26 T cell receptor beta chains below were found in one sample sequenced in a study of molecular identifiers for immune sequencing clone quantification. TCRdb passed the PCR reads through MiXCR, listing each CDR3 protein once. The data show 62,000 or so distinct CDR3 sequences, about a sixth seen once. The sequencing sample was made of naive CD8+ T cells from blood, with Jurkat cell RNA spiked in. The sample's subset: FACS-sorted CD8+CD4-CCR7+CD45RA+ naive T cells. The source is a human donor in good health. Some libraries in this study had Jurkat cell RNA spiked in.

A note on this clonotype: Being one base from a much bigger clone, this may be a read error. V is TRBV4-1 and J is TRBJ2-7; tentatively, D is TRBD1 (7 bases). The V and J ends lost 1 base and 3 bases respectively, with 22 bases between them. This CDR3 is 18 amino acids long. The germline V gene encodes CDR1 MGHRA and CDR2 YSYEKL. In DNA, the CDR3 is TGCGCCAGCAGCCAAGGGCTCTCGGGGAGACAGGGACTCTACGAGCAGTACTTC. It yields the protein CASSQGLSGRQGLYEQYF.

This clonotype was counted ten times or more. This chain links TRBV6-6 with TRBJ2-3, with 7 bases that match TRBD2. Per germline, CDR1 MNHNY and CDR2 SVGAGI (reference sequence). The CDR3 totals 11 residues. The V and J ends lost 11 bases and 4 bases, in that order; junction bases with no gene match: 3. CDR3: CAAGVADTQYF. The CDR3 nucleotides are TGTGCCGCGGGAGTCGCAGATACGCAGTATTTT.

This clonotype was picked up many times. The genes are TRBV7-9 and TRBJ1-1, with 9 bases lining up with TRBD1. CDR1 and CDR2 from the germline V gene are SEHNR and FQNEAQ (reference sequence). This CDR3 comprises 16 residues. Trimming at V came to 3 bases and at J to 1 base, leaving 6 bases not matched to a gene. Here the CDR3 reads CASSLGQGGPNTEAFF. The CDR3 bases are TGTGCCAGCAGCTTGGGACAGGGCGGCCCGAACACTGAAGCTTTCTTT.

This clonotype was counted at least ten times. The chain is built from TRBV6-5 and TRBJ2-3; the match to TRBD1 covers 9 bases. Germline CDR1 and CDR2: MNHEY and SVGAGI. This CDR3 spans 15 amino acids. Trimming took 2 bases from V and 3 from J; bases not matched to a gene: 3. The CDR3 DNA reads as TGTGCCAGCAGTTACGCGACAGGGGGTACAGATACGCAGTATTTT. It yields the protein CASSYATGGTDTQYF.

This clonotype was recorded at least ten times. The V gene is TRBV19, the J gene TRBJ2-2; D is perhaps TRBD2 (5 bases). Germline CDR1 is LNHDA and CDR2 is SQIVND (reference sequence). This CDR3 comprises 12 residues. V dropped 7 bases and J dropped 6 bases, with 9 bases sitting between them. CDR3 nucleotides: TGTGCCAGTACCAAGGAGGCCGGGGAGCTGTTTTTT. Protein: CASTKEAGELFF. The full variable domain, its missing parts supplied by reference TRBV19 and TRBJ2-2, is DGGITQSPKYLFRKEGQNVTLSCEQNLNHDAMYWYRQDPGQGLRLIYYSQIVNDFQKGDIAEGYSVSREKKESFPLTVTSAQKNPTAFYLCASTKEAGELFFGEGSRLTVL.

In its sample, this clonotype was seen many times. This chain connects TRBV5-4 to TRBJ2-7; D assignment may be TRBD1 or TRBD2 (6 bases each). Germline lookup yields CDR1 SGHNT and CDR2 YYREEE (reference sequence). V lost 3 bases and J 2 bases, leaving 15 bases between the germline ends. This CDR3 has 15 residues. CDR3 in amino acids: CASSWGPGETYEQYF. The CDR3 DNA is TGTGCCAGCAGCTGGGGGCCGGGGGAAACCTACGAGCAGTACTTC.

This clonotype was seen repeatedly, ten times or more. The CDR3: CASSYLDRTNEKLFF. CDR3 nucleotide sequence: TGTGCCAGCAGTTACTTGGACAGAACTAATGAAAAACTGTTTTTT. The V and J genes are TRBV6-5 and TRBJ1-4; D is possibly TRBD1 (6 bases). The CDR3 spans 15 residues. Germline CDR1 reads MNHEY; CDR2 reads SVGAGI. V was clipped by 1 base and J by 1 base, with 7 bases between them.

Comments on this clonotype: Since a much larger clone is just one base distant, this may be a read error. CDR3 protein: CASSLVSGPGTNVLTF. DNA for the CDR3: TGTGCCAGCAGTTTAGTTTCGGGGCCTGGGACCAACGTCCTGACTTTC. The rearrangement uses TRBV27 and TRBJ2-6; either TRBD1 or TRBD2 may fit D (5 bases each). Germline values: CDR1 MNHEY, CDR2 SMNVEV (reference sequence). There are 16 residues in the CDR3. Filled out from reference TRBV27 and TRBJ2-6, the complete variable domain reads EAQVTQNPRYLITVTGKKLTVTCSQNMNHEYMSWYRQDPGLGLRQIYYSMNVEVTDKGDVPEGYKVSRKEKRNFPLILESPSPNQTSLYFCASSLVSGPGTNVLTFGAGSRLTVL.

V is TRBV11-2 and J is TRBJ2-1; no clear D. Trimming took off 1 base at V and 6 bases at J, with 10 bases between the two ends. This CDR3 is built from 14 residues. CDR1 and CDR2 (germline): SGHAT, FQNNGV. CDR3 sequence reads: CASSLVGTINEQFF. The CDR3 DNA follows: TGTGCCAGCAGCTTAGTAGGTACCATCAATGAGCAGTTCTTC.

This clonotype was picked up a small number of times. The genes are TRBV2 and TRBJ2-7; 7 nucleotides align to TRBD1. The CDR3 length is 12 residues. From germline, CDR1 is SNHLY and CDR2 FYNNEI. Trimming cost V 7 bases and J 2 bases; bases outside gene matches: 2. The CDR3 loop is CASIGTAYEQYF. CDR3 bases: TGTGCCAGCATCGGGACAGCCTACGAGCAGTACTTC.

About this clonotype: A much larger clone sits a single nucleotide away, making a read error possible. The chain carries TRBV9 and TRBJ2-7; 7 bases map to TRBD1. The germline gives CDR1 SGDLS, CDR2 YYNGEE. The CDR3 length is 14 residues. CDR3 DNA: TGTGCCAGCAGCGTAAGACAGGGCGTTGGCGAGCGGTACTTC. Translation: CASSVRQGVGERYF.

This clonotype was detected a few times. The CDR3 DNA is TGTGCCAGCAGGGAGGGGACAGGGGACTACGAGCAGTACTTC. Protein sequence: CASREGTGDYEQYF. The chain joins TRBV6-1 to TRBJ2-7, with 10 bases fitting TRBD1. This CDR3 is built from 14 residues. The germline V gene encodes CDR1 MNHNS and CDR2 SASEGT. After removal of 6 bases from V and 3 bases from J, the junction contained 5 bases not matched to a gene.

The genes are TRBV6-6 and TRBJ2-7; D not resolved. There are 13 residues in the CDR3. Germline CDR1 is MNHNY and CDR2 is SVGAGI (reference sequence). Deletions cut 5 bases from V and 3 bases from J, with 11 bases between. CDR3 sequence (DNA): TGTGCCAGCAGTAGAAATGAATACTACGAGCAGTACTTC. It translates to CASSRNEYYEQYF.

At least ten counts were recorded for this clonotype. V is TRBV12-3 or TRBV12-4 and J is TRBJ1-5; 8 bases match TRBD1. The CDR3 extends over 15 amino acids. J gave up 2 bases and V 6 bases, and 6 bases lay outside the gene matches. CDR3 region: CASRPQGVRNQPQHF. CDR3 DNA: TGTGCCAGCAGGCCACAGGGGGTTCGCAATCAGCCCCAGCATTTT.

In regard to this clonotype: A single base separates this from a much larger clone, so it may be a read error. This chain links TRBV4-1 with TRBJ2-5; D may be TRBD2 (5 bases). Germline V CDR1 and CDR2: MGHRA, YSYEKL. CDR3 length: 14 amino acids. The CDR3 DNA sequence: TGCGCCGGCAGCCAAGATATAGCGACGGAGACCCAGTACTTC. Encoded protein: CAGSQDIATETQYF.

As to this clonotype: An end of the junction does not agree with germline; a read error may underlie this. V usage is TRBV20-1 and J usage is TRBJ2-1, with 10 bases aligning to TRBD2. Per germline, CDR1 DFQATT and CDR2 SNEGSKA (reference sequence). The CDR3 totals 16 residues. As DNA, the CDR3 is TGCAGTGCTGGAGATCGAAGCGGGAGGGCCAGGGATGAGCAGTTCTTC. As protein: CSAGDRSGRARDEQFF.

This clonotype showed up many times. V is TRBV5-4 and J is TRBJ1-1; 8 bases are a match to TRBD1. CDR3 size: 13 residues. Germline V gene lookup returns CDR1 SGHNT and CDR2 YYREEE (reference sequence). Unmatched junction bases numbered 4, after V lost 3 bases and J lost 6 bases. CDR3 DNA sequence: TGTGCCAGCAGCTCCGACAGGGGCGCTGAAGCTTTCTTT. Amino acid sequence: CASSSDRGAEAFF. Full variable domain (rest looked up from reference TRBV5-4 and TRBJ1-1): ETGVTQSPTHLIKTRGQQVTLRCSSQSGHNTVSWYQQALGQGPQFIFQYYREEENGRGNFPPRFSGLQFPNYSSELNVNALELDDSALYLCASSSDRGAEAFFGQGTRLTVV.

This clonotype has a count of ten or more. The rearrangement joins TRBV4-1 to TRBJ2-7; tentative D call: TRBD1 (6 bases). This CDR3 is built from 16 residues. The V end was cut by 0 bases, the J end by 0 bases, with 12 bases between. Germline V CDR1 and CDR2: MGHRA, YSYEKL. This chain's CDR3 is CASSQDDRSYSYEQYF. In DNA form, the CDR3 reads TGCGCCAGCAGCCAAGACGACAGGTCATACTCCTACGAGCAGTACTTC.

This clonotype was detected only a few times. The chain employs TRBV5-4 and TRBJ1-6, with D unresolved. V was pared by 6 bases and J by 14 bases, with 21 bases between. CDR3 length: 14 amino acids. From germline, CDR1 is SGHNT and CDR2 YYREEE (reference sequence). DNA for the CDR3: TGTGCCAGCAACCCTGTACCGGACTCTAAATCCCTCCACTTT. Translated: CASNPVPDSKSLHF.

About this clonotype: Possible read error: a much larger clone is one base away. The chain uses TRBV28 and TRBJ2-7, with 9 bases lining up with TRBD2. The CDR3 contains 15 residues. Trimming removed 8 bases from V and 4 bases from J; junction bases left unmatched: 12. Per the germline V gene, CDR1 is MDHEN and CDR2 is SYDVKM. The CDR3, as DNA: TGTGCCAGCGGTATCCTCCTAGCGGGGATTTACGAGCAGTACTTC. Translation: CASGILLAGIYEQYF.

As regards this clonotype: One base away lies a much larger clone, so this may be a sequencing read error. The chain links TRBV10-3 to TRBJ2-1; a weak D match, TRBD2 (5 bases). Per the germline V gene, CDR1 is ENHRY and CDR2 is SYGVKD. This CDR3 spans 13 amino acids. The CDR3 loop reads CAISYGLHNEQLF. In DNA, the CDR3 is TGTGCCATCAGCTACGGACTCCACAATGAGCAGCTCTTC.

This clonotype was counted many times. At one of its ends the junction is not consistent with the germline gene, which may arise from a read error. This rearrangement joins TRBV30 to TRBJ2-1, with D perhaps TRBD2 (5 bases). The CDR3 loop spans 15 amino acids. CDR1 and CDR2 (germline): GTSNPN, SVGIG (reference sequence). CDR3 protein: CAWSVLVGSYTEQFF. The CDR3 DNA reads as TGTGCCTGGAGTGTACTAGTCGGATCTTACACTGAGCAGTTCTTC.

This clonotype has at least ten counts. In DNA form, the CDR3 reads TGTGCCAGCAGCTTGGGGACAGGGGATTTCTTCTTC. This translates into CASSLGTGDFFF. The chain uses TRBV7-9 and TRBJ2-1; 10 bases map to TRBD1. The CDR3 runs to 12 residues. V gave up 3 bases and J gave up 16 bases; unmatched junction bases: 6. The germline CDR1 and CDR2 sequences are SEHNR and FQNEAQ (reference sequence).

As concerns this clonotype: A much larger clone lies a single base off, so this may be a read error. The chain links TRBV12-3 or TRBV12-4 to TRBJ1-1; 10 bases are a match to TRBD1. The CDR3 is 16 amino acids. The CDR3 nucleotides read TGTGCCAGCAGTTTTGGGACAGGGGTTCTAAACACTGAAGTTTTCTTT. It specifies CASSFGTGVLNTEVFF.

This clonotype showed up many times. The gene calls are TRBV4-1 and TRBJ2-7; D is uncertain. CDR3 length: 15 amino acids. CDR1 is MGHRA, CDR2 YSYEKL, per germline. V was cut by 0 bases and J by 2 bases, with 11 bases left in between. In nucleotides, the CDR3 is TGCGCCAGCAGCCAAGATTCCTACACCACCTACGAGCAGTACTTC. As protein: CASSQDSYTTYEQYF.

This clonotype was observed many times. The chain joins TRBV6-1 to TRBJ1-5; D not certain. Per germline, CDR1 MNHNS and CDR2 SASEGT. V was pared by 8 bases and J by 0 bases, with 17 bases between. The CDR3 length is 16 residues. The CDR3 nucleotides read TGTGCCAGCTATACACGGCTGACTAATAGCAATCAGCCCCAGCATTTT. Its protein product is CASYTRLTNSNQPQHF.